These 10 T cell receptor beta chains were all obtained from the same sample, sequenced in a study of T cells in Graves' hyperthyroidism and ophthalmopathy. Authors of the study amplified TCR beta CDR3 regions from RNA transcripts. Initially, a first-round RT-PCR of the TCR CDR3 employed the HTBI primer set. TCRdb reprocessed the multiplex PCR reads with MiXCR, giving one entry per CDR3 protein. The sample has 500,000 or so distinct CDR3 sequences; about 16% are singletons. The sample was blood. The origin of the receptors is a woman aged 30 to 39 with Graves' ophthalmopathy.

This clonotype was seen many times. J is TRBJ2-5 and V is TRBV11-2; unclear D gene. V lost 5 bases to trimming and J lost 2 bases, with 21 bases between them. Germline CDR1 reads SGHAT; CDR2 reads FQNNGV. This CDR3 region has 17 residues. CDR3 sequence reads: CASSEGPLEVEQETQYF. The CDR3 DNA reads as TGTGCCAGCAGCGAAGGCCCCCTAGAGGTCGAGCAAGAGACCCAGTACTTC.

This clonotype has only a few counts. The V call is TRBV24-1, the J call TRBJ2-3, with D hard to call. The CDR3 is 13 amino acids. Germline loops: CDR1 KGHDR, CDR2 SFDVKD. Trimming cost V 6 bases and J 5 bases, with 11 bases left between them. CDR3 protein: CATSFGPKDTQYF. The CDR3, as DNA: TGTGCCACCAGTTTTGGGCCAAAAGATACGCAGTATTTT.

A few counts support this clonotype. This may arise from a read error, as a much more abundant clone is one base away. V is TRBV2 and J is TRBJ1-5; 8 bases align to TRBD1. Germline V CDR1 and CDR2: SNHLY, FYNNEI. V was clipped by 5 bases and J by 5 bases; unmatched bases: 5. This CDR3 is 14 amino acids long. The chain's CDR3 is CASSFRTGYQPQHF. CDR3 in DNA: TGTGCCAGCAGTTTCAGGACAGGGTATCAGCCCCAGCATTTT.

This clonotype was seen a few times. V gene TRBV10-3 combines with J gene TRBJ1-2; D is perhaps TRBD1 (5 bases). V lost 0 bases, J lost 3 bases, and 5 bases lay in between. CDR3 length: 13 amino acids. Germline CDR1 ENHRY, CDR2 SYGVKD. The CDR3 nucleotides read TGTGCCATCAGTGAGTCGACAGACTATGGCTACACCTTC. This translates into CAISESTDYGYTF.

This clonotype was detected a few times. This chain joins TRBV27 and TRBJ2-3, with 8 nucleotides matching TRBD2. Germline loops: CDR1 MNHEY, CDR2 SMNVEV (reference sequence). The CDR3 has 16 residues. Germline trimming cut 5 bases from V and 5 bases from J; bases unmatched to any gene: 12. CDR3: CASSPEVSGNRDTQYF. In DNA, the CDR3 is TGTGCCAGCAGTCCTGAGGTTAGCGGGAATAGAGATACGCAGTATTTT.

The V and J genes are TRBV19 and TRBJ1-5; 7 nucleotides match TRBD1. The CDR3 consists of 16 residues. The V gene end was trimmed by 5 bases and the J gene end by 0 bases; junction bases not matched to a gene: 7. From germline, CDR1 is LNHDA and CDR2 SQIVND (reference sequence). CDR3 protein: CASSPTGRVSNQPQHF. The CDR3 nucleotides read TGTGCCAGTAGTCCGACAGGGAGGGTTAGCAATCAGCCCCAGCATTTT.

In its sample, this clonotype was seen a few times. The chain uses TRBV6-2 or TRBV6-3 and TRBJ2-3, with 11 bases fitting TRBD1. Trimming cost V 6 bases and J 6 bases; bases outside gene matches: 5. Germline V CDR1 and CDR2: MNHEY, SVGEGT. This CDR3 region has 14 residues. CDR3 nucleotides: TGTGCCAGCAGCCAGGACAGGGGGCGGGATACGCAGTATTTT. Residues: CASSQDRGRDTQYF.

This clonotype was detected ten times or more. V and J are TRBV6-1 and TRBJ2-1; D may be TRBD2 (5 bases). This CDR3 is built from 15 residues. Trimming removed 2 bases at V and 6 bases at J, with 14 bases between. CDR1 and CDR2 (germline): MNHNS, SASEGT. The CDR3 DNA reads TGTGCCAGCAGTGAACGTAGCGATATAAGCAATGAGCAGTTCTTC. Encoded protein: CASSERSDISNEQFF.

As to this clonotype: At one of its ends the junction is not consistent with the germline gene, which may arise from a read error. CDR3 in DNA: TGTACCAGCAGCCCCTTTTCTGGAGGTTCCAATGAGCAGTTCTTC. This encodes CTSSPFSGGSNEQFF. The chain combines TRBV7-6 with TRBJ2-1; weak D call: TRBD2 (5 bases). The CDR3 is 15 residues long. The germline V gene has CDR1 SGHVS and CDR2 FNYEAQ.

This clonotype was seen at least ten times. J is TRBJ1-5 and V is TRBV3-1, with D unclear. Deletions cut 0 bases from V and 7 bases from J, with 7 bases between. The CDR3 extends over 13 amino acids. From germline, CDR1 is LGHDT and CDR2 YNNKEL (reference sequence). CDR3 region: CASSQDEGQPQHF. CDR3 coding DNA: TGTGCCAGCAGCCAAGACGAGGGCCAGCCCCAGCATTTT.